The rows below give T cell receptor beta chains drawn from one sample of a study of cytomegalovirus exposure and HLA in healthy donors. Method: immunoSEQ multiplex PCR; TCRdb's copy keeps in-frame clones and lacks some. The profile covers approximately 20,000 clones, with around 97% appearing a single time and 10% taken by the ten largest. Sequencing was performed on PBMCs. The source of these receptors is a young man in good health and CMV-seropositive. Each CDR3 is given with its conserved first and last residue. The D gene is left open where the match is weak. Where a row states a size, it is once, few, many or the class of an expanded clone; other rows omit it.

v_call: TRBV19
j_call: TRBJ2-7
d_call: -
clone_size: -
cdr3_nt: TGTGCCAGTAGTATTCGAGTTTCAGGGGCTTCCTCCTACGAGCAGTACTTC
cdr3_aa: CASSIRVSGASSYEQYF

v_call: TRBV15
j_call: TRBJ1-4
d_call: -
clone_size: once
cdr3_nt: TGTGCCACCAGCAGAGATCCGACAGGAACAACTAATGAAAAACTGTTTTTT
cdr3_aa: CATSRDPTGTTNEKLFF

v_call: TRBV6-6
j_call: TRBJ2-3
d_call: TRBD2
clone_size: -
cdr3_nt: TGTGCCAGCAGTGGGGGGGTCAGGCCAACAGATACGCAGTATTTT
cdr3_aa: CASSGGVRPTDTQYF

v_call: TRBV9
j_call: TRBJ1-5
d_call: -
clone_size: -
cdr3_nt: TGTGCCAGCAGTGTAACAGGGTGGAATCAGCCCCAGCATTTT
cdr3_aa: CASSVTGWNQPQHF

v_call: TRBV27
j_call: TRBJ1-2
d_call: -
clone_size: -
cdr3_nt: TGTGCCAGCCGACAGCCAGGGTCTGGCTACACCTTC
cdr3_aa: CASRQPGSGYTF

v_call: TRBV2
j_call: TRBJ1-1
d_call: TRBD1
clone_size: -
cdr3_nt: TGTGCCAGCAGTGAAGGTAGGACAGGCCGGAACACTGAAGCTTTCTTT
cdr3_aa: CASSEGRTGRNTEAFF

v_call: TRBV9
j_call: TRBJ2-7
d_call: TRBD1
clone_size: -
cdr3_nt: TGTGCCAGCAGCGTAGGATGGACAGGGCTGGACGAGCAGTACTTC
cdr3_aa: CASSVGWTGLDEQYF

v_call: TRBV7-9
j_call: TRBJ2-7
d_call: TRBD1
clone_size: -
cdr3_nt: TGTGCCAGCAGCTTAGCGGGACAGGGCCTGTACGAGCAGTACTTC
cdr3_aa: CASSLAGQGLYEQYF

v_call: TRBV5-6
j_call: TRBJ1-2
d_call: -
clone_size: -
cdr3_nt: TGTGCCAGCAGCTTGGAGTCAGGGACTCCCCAGGGAGACTATGGCTACACCTTC
cdr3_aa: CASSLESGTPQGDYGYTF

v_call: TRBV25-1
j_call: TRBJ2-7
d_call: TRBD2
clone_size: -
cdr3_nt: TGTGCCAGCAGCCCTAGCGGGAGGAAATCCTACGAGCAGTACTTC
cdr3_aa: CASSPSGRKSYEQYF

v_call: TRBV10-3
j_call: TRBJ2-7
d_call: -
clone_size: -
cdr3_nt: TGTGCCATCGCTCCGCCAGGTGATACCTACGAGCAGTACTTC
cdr3_aa: CAIAPPGDTYEQYF

v_call: TRBV7-2
j_call: TRBJ1-1
d_call: -
clone_size: -
cdr3_nt: TGTGCCAGCAGCCAAGGGTCCGGGGGGACTGAAGCTTTCTTT
cdr3_aa: CASSQGSGGTEAFF

v_call: TRBV10-3
j_call: TRBJ1-1
d_call: TRBD1
clone_size: -
cdr3_nt: TGTGCCATAGGGACAGGGGCCACTGAAGCTTTCTTT
cdr3_aa: CAIGTGATEAFF

v_call: TRBV7-9
j_call: TRBJ1-5
d_call: -
clone_size: -
cdr3_nt: TGTGCCAGCAGCCCCAGTGGGACATTCTATAGCAATCAGCCCCAGCATTTT
cdr3_aa: CASSPSGTFYSNQPQHF

v_call: TRBV6-5
j_call: TRBJ2-7
d_call: -
clone_size: -
cdr3_nt: TGTGCCAGCTCTCAGCAGGGGAGATACGAGCAGTACTTC
cdr3_aa: CASSQQGRYEQYF

v_call: TRBV5-4
j_call: TRBJ1-2
d_call: -
clone_size: -
cdr3_nt: TGTGCCAGCAGCTTGATCTTGTCAGGGGCCAATGGCTACACCTTC
cdr3_aa: CASSLILSGANGYTF

v_call: TRBV7-8
j_call: TRBJ2-3
d_call: -
clone_size: -
cdr3_nt: TGTGCCAGCAGCTTAGACGTCGTCCGGGGCACAGATACGCAGTATTTT
cdr3_aa: CASSLDVVRGTDTQYF

v_call: TRBV19
j_call: TRBJ2-1
d_call: -
clone_size: -
cdr3_nt: TGTGCCAGTAGTGGGGCCTTACCCGATGAGCAGTTCTTC
cdr3_aa: CASSGALPDEQFF

v_call: TRBV19
j_call: TRBJ2-7
d_call: TRBD2
clone_size: -
cdr3_nt: TGTGCCAGTAGTGTCACTAGCGGGAGTTTGGGAGAGCAGTACTTC
cdr3_aa: CASSVTSGSLGEQYF

v_call: TRBV11-3
j_call: TRBJ2-5
d_call: TRBD2
clone_size: -
cdr3_nt: TGTGCCAGCAGTTCGCCGGGACTAGCGGGAGGCCAAGAGACCCAGTACTTC
cdr3_aa: CASSSPGLAGGQETQYF

v_call: TRBV5-1
j_call: TRBJ2-3
d_call: TRBD1
clone_size: -
cdr3_nt: TGCGCCAGCAGCTTGGACAGGGGGAAAGATACGCAGTATTTT
cdr3_aa: CASSLDRGKDTQYF

v_call: TRBV28
j_call: TRBJ1-2
d_call: -
clone_size: once
cdr3_nt: TGTGCCAGCAGTTTGTCTCGCAGGGTAGGCGGCTACACCTTC
cdr3_aa: CASSLSRRVGGYTF

v_call: TRBV25-1
j_call: TRBJ1-4
d_call: -
clone_size: once
cdr3_nt: TGTGCCAGCAGTGGCCCAGGATACGAAAGTAGATTTTTT
cdr3_aa: CASSGPGYESRFF

v_call: TRBV28
j_call: TRBJ2-7
d_call: -
clone_size: -
cdr3_nt: TGTGCCAGCAGGGAGGCGACAGGACCCGCGTTCTACGAGCAGTACTTC
cdr3_aa: CASREATGPAFYEQYF

v_call: TRBV4-2
j_call: TRBJ1-2
d_call: -
clone_size: -
cdr3_nt: TGTGCCAGCAGCCAAGAATCTGAGTACTATGGCTACACCTTC
cdr3_aa: CASSQESEYYGYTF

v_call: TRBV18
j_call: TRBJ2-5
d_call: TRBD1
clone_size: -
cdr3_nt: TGTGCCAGCTCCCCGGGCACAGGGGGAGAGACCCAGTACTTC
cdr3_aa: CASSPGTGGETQYF

v_call: TRBV9
j_call: TRBJ1-5
d_call: -
clone_size: -
cdr3_nt: TGTGCCAGCAGCCGGGCGGGGGGCGACAATCAGCCCCAGCATTTT
cdr3_aa: CASSRAGGDNQPQHF

v_call: TRBV5-4
j_call: TRBJ2-1
d_call: -
clone_size: -
cdr3_nt: TGTGCCAGCAGCTTAACCCAGCGCGGAGGGCGGGGCTCCTACAATGAGCAGTTCTTC
cdr3_aa: CASSLTQRGGRGSYNEQFF

v_call: TRBV5-1
j_call: TRBJ1-4
d_call: TRBD1
clone_size: -
cdr3_nt: TGCGCCAGCAGCTTGAGACAGGGTTTTAATGAAAAACTGTTTTTT
cdr3_aa: CASSLRQGFNEKLFF

v_call: TRBV28
j_call: TRBJ2-1
d_call: TRBD1
clone_size: -
cdr3_nt: TGTGCCAGCACCACGGGACAGGGCTCCTATAATGAGCAGTTCTTC
cdr3_aa: CASTTGQGSYNEQFF

v_call: TRBV7-3
j_call: TRBJ2-2
d_call: -
clone_size: -
cdr3_nt: TGTGCCAGCAGCCGTTACCAGGGGACCGGGGAGCTGTTTTTT
cdr3_aa: CASSRYQGTGELFF

v_call: TRBV11-2
j_call: TRBJ1-2
d_call: -
clone_size: -
cdr3_nt: TGTGCCAGCAGCTCCCACCTCAGGCCCCCTAACTATGGCTACACCTTC
cdr3_aa: CASSSHLRPPNYGYTF

v_call: TRBV7-9
j_call: TRBJ2-7
d_call: -
clone_size: -
cdr3_nt: TGTGCCAGCAGCTCGGGTGGAGGGCAGATCACCTACGAGCAGTACTTC
cdr3_aa: CASSSGGGQITYEQYF

v_call: TRBV6-5
j_call: TRBJ1-2
d_call: -
clone_size: -
cdr3_nt: TGTGCCAGCAGTTATGGTCGGGGATCGAACTATGGCTACACCTTC
cdr3_aa: CASSYGRGSNYGYTF

v_call: TRBV7-2
j_call: TRBJ2-7
d_call: TRBD1
clone_size: -
cdr3_nt: TGTGCCAGCAGCTTAATGGCGGACAGGGTATACGAGCAGTACTTC
cdr3_aa: CASSLMADRVYEQYF

v_call: TRBV9
j_call: TRBJ2-3
d_call: TRBD2
clone_size: -
cdr3_nt: TGTGCCAGCAGTGCACTAGCGGGAAGCACAGATACGCAGTATTTT
cdr3_aa: CASSALAGSTDTQYF

v_call: TRBV19
j_call: TRBJ2-5
d_call: -
clone_size: -
cdr3_nt: TGTGCCAGTAGCCATCGGGGTTTCGCCAGCAAAGAGACCCAGTACTTC
cdr3_aa: CASSHRGFASKETQYF

v_call: TRBV7-6
j_call: TRBJ2-7
d_call: -
clone_size: -
cdr3_nt: TGTGCCAGCAGCACTACTGATAACTTCGGCTACGAGCAGTACTTC
cdr3_aa: CASSTTDNFGYEQYF

v_call: TRBV30
j_call: TRBJ1-1
d_call: -
clone_size: -
cdr3_nt: TGTGCCTGGAGTGTACTAATAGGGAACACTGAAGCTTTCTTT
cdr3_aa: CAWSVLIGNTEAFF

v_call: TRBV5-6
j_call: TRBJ2-3
d_call: -
clone_size: -
cdr3_nt: TGTGCCAGCAGCTTGCGGGACTCTTACACAGATACGCAGTATTTT
cdr3_aa: CASSLRDSYTDTQYF

v_call: TRBV30
j_call: TRBJ1-2
d_call: TRBD1
clone_size: -
cdr3_nt: TGTGCCTGGAGTGTACGGGGGCAGGGGGGTGATGGCTACACCTTC
cdr3_aa: CAWSVRGQGGDGYTF

v_call: TRBV11-2
j_call: TRBJ2-3
d_call: -
clone_size: -
cdr3_nt: TGTGCCAGCAGCCCCCCTTGGGCTTATACAGATACGCAGTATTTT
cdr3_aa: CASSPPWAYTDTQYF

v_call: TRBV7-8
j_call: TRBJ2-7
d_call: TRBD2
clone_size: -
cdr3_nt: TGTGCCAGCAGCTTACGGGCTAGCGGGTTGTACGAGCAGTACTTC
cdr3_aa: CASSLRASGLYEQYF

v_call: TRBV5-6
j_call: TRBJ1-1
d_call: -
clone_size: -
cdr3_nt: TGTGCCAGCAGCCCCTCAAGGAGAACTGAAGCTTTCTTT
cdr3_aa: CASSPSRRTEAFF

v_call: TRBV4-2
j_call: TRBJ2-6
d_call: -
clone_size: -
cdr3_nt: TGTGCCAGCAGCCCTTTGGAGGGGGCTTATGGGGCCAACGTCCTGACTTTC
cdr3_aa: CASSPLEGAYGANVLTF

v_call: TRBV5-1
j_call: TRBJ1-1
d_call: TRBD1
clone_size: -
cdr3_nt: TGCGCCAGCAGCTTTGCAGGGGGCGAGACTGAAGCTTTCTTT
cdr3_aa: CASSFAGGETEAFF

v_call: TRBV6-6
j_call: TRBJ1-5
d_call: -
clone_size: -
cdr3_nt: TGTGCCAGCAGTTACGTACGGAGTCCCCAGCATTTT
cdr3_aa: CASSYVRSPQHF

v_call: TRBV5-1
j_call: TRBJ1-2
d_call: TRBD1
clone_size: -
cdr3_nt: TGCGCCAGCAGCCCCCCTAGGACAGGGGAAACGTCTGGCTACACCTTC
cdr3_aa: CASSPPRTGETSGYTF

v_call: TRBV18
j_call: TRBJ2-7
d_call: TRBD1
clone_size: -
cdr3_nt: TGTGCCAGCTCACTCGGGACAGGGTCCTACGAGCAGTACTTC
cdr3_aa: CASSLGTGSYEQYF

v_call: TRBV5-1
j_call: TRBJ1-1
d_call: -
clone_size: -
cdr3_nt: TGCGCCAGCAGCCTTGGTCTGCGAAACACTGAAGCTTTCTTT
cdr3_aa: CASSLGLRNTEAFF

v_call: TRBV7-9
j_call: TRBJ2-7
d_call: -
clone_size: -
cdr3_nt: TGTGCCAGCAGCACGTTCGGGTTCTACGAGCAGTACTTC
cdr3_aa: CASSTFGFYEQYF

v_call: TRBV4-3
j_call: TRBJ1-1
d_call: -
clone_size: -
cdr3_nt: TGCGCCAGCAGCCAAAATCCCCGCGGGAACACTGAAGCTTTCTTT
cdr3_aa: CASSQNPRGNTEAFF

v_call: TRBV28
j_call: TRBJ2-7
d_call: -
clone_size: -
cdr3_nt: TGTGCCAGCAGTTTGCTAGCCTCGGGAGAGCAGTACTTC
cdr3_aa: CASSLLASGEQYF

v_call: TRBV4-3
j_call: TRBJ2-4
d_call: TRBD2
clone_size: -
cdr3_nt: TGCGCCAGCAGCCGCTGGAAAAGCGGGGAGCTGGCCATTCAGTACTTC
cdr3_aa: CASSRWKSGELAIQYF

v_call: TRBV29-1
j_call: TRBJ1-1
d_call: -
clone_size: -
cdr3_nt: TGCAGCGCACCCCTTTCACAGGGTACTGAAGCTTTCTTT
cdr3_aa: CSAPLSQGTEAFF

v_call: TRBV2
j_call: TRBJ2-1
d_call: TRBD2
clone_size: -
cdr3_nt: TGTGCCAGCAGCCCCGGGACTAGCGGCTACAATGAGCAGTTCTTC
cdr3_aa: CASSPGTSGYNEQFF

v_call: TRBV28
j_call: TRBJ1-3
d_call: -
clone_size: -
cdr3_nt: TGTGCCAGCATAGATTTCTTCTCTGGAAACACCATATATTTT
cdr3_aa: CASIDFFSGNTIYF